This T cell receptor (beta chain) was captured by sequencing in a study of CD8 T cells in Susac syndrome (dated by TCRdb to about 2019). Context from the whole study: Among the sequenced Susac syndrome patients, about six had clinically active disease and eight were in clinical remission. At blood withdrawal, Susac syndrome patients were therapy-naive, treated with corticosteroids (with IVIg additionally given to some), or treated with IVIg alone. Repertoire sequencing was used to test whether CD8+ T cell activation and differentiation in Susac syndrome was antigen driven. Overall results and qualifications from the work: The number of individuals in the TCR sequencing and HLA analysis was acknowledged as relatively small. No clonal expansion was detected in the CD4+ T cell repertoire of Susac syndrome patients.

RNA was extracted using the RNeasy kit, and roughly 0.45 to 1 microgram was reverse transcribed with random hexamers. TCR beta CDR3 regions were amplified with the immunoSEQ multiplex PCR assay covering 54 Vbeta and 13 Jbeta segments. PCR amplification bias was corrected using a synthetic template baseline for primer optimization and computational correction. The paper's data handling went like this. Reads were annotated to V, D and J genes per IMGT and analyzed with immunoSEQ Analyzer, keeping only productive sequences. To calculate clonality, Shannon entropy was normalized by log2 of the number of productive unique sequences and then subtracted from one. For each patient and control, public and private clones were evaluated within the 100 most prevalent clones. Susac-specific clones were defined as absent from healthy and MS cohorts, 1052 published viral clones and other ImmuneACCESS disease sequences. TCRdb itself trimmed the public reads at Q25 with fastp, ran MiXCR and retained productive beta chains. Duplicate CDR3 protein sequences are folded into a single record with the most common DNA and genes. TCRdb assigned the V and J calls; the authors' analysis was not used. This sample has 200,000 or so distinct CDR3 sequences in its table, and almost 96% of those were observed once. Approximately 0.1% of the sample is held by the ten biggest clonotypes.

CDR1 and CDR2 (SGHDN, FVKESK) derive from the germline V gene. Counted from cysteine to phenylalanine, this CDR3 has 13 amino acids. Only the CDR3 DNA is retained, 39 bases long and in frame from the first base. Peripheral blood CD8+ and CD4+ T cells from healthy donors, Susac syndrome patients and multiple sclerosis patients were profiled using high-throughput TCR beta sequencing. The Susac syndrome patients fulfilled recently defined diagnostic criteria for definite or probable disease. Bulk CD8+ and CD4+ T cells were purified by magnetic negative isolation, whereas CD8+ TEMRA cells were enriched by FACS. Blood was drawn into EDTA tubes, processed within 24 hours, and PBMCs were isolated by density gradient centrifugation. PBMCs intended for TCR sequencing were cryopreserved in liquid nitrogen and were subsequently thawed in a 37 degrees C water bath. A purity of at least 90% was achieved for sorted or isolated CD4+, CD8+ and CD8+ TEMRA cells.

On this clonotype: There is no known antigen for this receptor. One end of the junction does not line up with germline, which may come from a read error.

Sequencing was carried out using CD4+ T cells from PBMCs. The rearrangement joined TRBV14 to TRBJ1-2, with 8 bases aligning to TRBD1. This sequence was found in a human donor with Susac syndrome. The sequenced DNA is TGTGCCAGCAGCCAAGAGTCTTGGACAGGGATGTTCTTC. Its protein is CASSQESWTGMFF.